A selection of T cell receptor beta chains follows, all from one sample in a study of circulating and synovial CD4+ cells in juvenile arthritis. Profiling relied on immunoSEQ multiplex PCR, and the TCRdb table lists in-frame clones only, not all of them. The profile covers some 14,000 clones, with roughly 83% appearing a single time and more than 3.5% taken by the ten largest. Sequencing used CD4+ T cells from synovial fluid. These TCRs come from a human patient with juvenile idiopathic arthritis. Some clones in this sample may be carry-over from other donors' samples. The CDR3 runs from the conserved cysteine through the conserved F or W. The order of the fields is J gene, D gene, clone size, V gene, CDR3 protein, CDR3 DNA. D genes are given only for firm matches. Clone size is shown for a subset of rows, as once, few, many or a class of expanded clone.

TRBJ1-6	TRBD1	few	TRBV7-9	CASSLARGQGRNSPLHF	TGTGCCAGCAGCTTAGCGAGGGGACAGGGGAGGAATTCCCCCCTCCACTTT
TRBJ2-1	TRBD1	-	TRBV6-4	CASSASTGGNEQFF	TGTGCCAGCAGTGCCTCTACAGGGGGCAATGAGCAGTTCTTC
TRBJ1-1	-	once	TRBV7-9	CASSQFGGLDTEAFF	TGTGCCAGCAGCCAATTCGGGGGATTGGACACTGAAGCTTTCTTT
TRBJ1-6	-	once	TRBV6-4	CASSDAENSPLHF	TGTGCCAGCAGTGACGCGGAAAATTCCCCCCTCCACTTT
TRBJ2-5	-	once	TRBV5-5	CASSLALFGREETQYF	TGTGCCAGCAGCTTGGCCCTTTTCGGCAGGGAAGAGACCCAGTACTTC
TRBJ2-6	-	-	TRBV5-6	CASSSGASGANVLTF	TGTGCCAGCAGCTCTGGAGCCTCTGGGGCCAACGTCCTGACTTTC
TRBJ1-3	-	few	TRBV4-3	CASSQDQQFVNTIYF	TGCGCCAGCAGCCAAGATCAACAGTTTGTCAACACCATATATTTT
TRBJ2-2	-	-	TRBV7-6	CASSLNAGNTGELFF	TGTGCCAGCAGCTTAAATGCAGGGAACACCGGGGAGCTGTTTTTT
TRBJ1-6	TRBD1	-	TRBV7-9	CASSLDPGGSPLHF	TGTGCCAGCAGCTTAGATCCAGGGGGCTCACCCCTCCACTTT
TRBJ1-1	-	-	TRBV6-5	CASSRNGLNTEAFF	TGTGCCAGCAGCCGCAACGGGTTGAACACTGAAGCTTTCTTT
TRBJ2-1	TRBD2	-	TRBV18	CASSPGLAWGEQFF	TGTGCCAGCTCCCCGGGACTAGCTTGGGGTGAGCAGTTCTTC
TRBJ2-3	-	-	TRBV9	CASSGGSEDTQYF	TGTGCCAGCAGCGGAGGTAGCGAGGATACGCAGTATTTT
TRBJ1-6	TRBD1	-	TRBV28	CASSLEGANNSPLHF	TGTGCCAGCAGTTTAGAGGGGGCGAATAATTCACCCCTCCACTTT
TRBJ2-3	-	-	TRBV5-6	CAGSLWTGHTDTQYF	TGTGCCGGCAGCTTATGGACGGGACACACAGATACGCAGTATTTT
TRBJ2-7	TRBD2	-	TRBV25-1	CASSPFTSGSYEQYF	TGTGCCAGCAGTCCCTTTACTAGCGGGAGTTATGAGCAGTACTTC
TRBJ2-2	-	-	TRBV2	CASSWRAGELFF	TGTGCCAGCAGTTGGAGGGCCGGGGAGCTGTTTTTT
TRBJ2-5	TRBD2	-	TRBV2	CASSGAGGGETQYF	TGTGCCAGCAGTGGGGCGGGGGGGGGAGAGACCCAGTACTTC
TRBJ2-7	TRBD1	-	TRBV11-2	CASSSSDRGDYEQYF	TGTGCCAGCAGCTCCTCGGACAGGGGTGATTACGAGCAGTACTTC
TRBJ1-1	-	-	TRBV29-1	CSVEWIALPNTEAFF	TGCAGCGTTGAATGGATAGCCCTTCCTAACACTGAAGCTTTCTTT
TRBJ2-7	-	-	TRBV5-6	CASRPFEAPYEQYF	TGTGCCAGCCGCCCCTTCGAAGCTCCCTACGAGCAGTACTTC
TRBJ2-5	TRBD1	few	TRBV29-1	CSGGTGGQETQYF	TGCAGCGGTGGGACAGGGGGCCAAGAGACCCAGTACTTC
TRBJ1-6	-	-	TRBV5-1	CASSEGDYNSPLHF	TGCGCCAGCAGCGAGGGCGACTATAATTCACCCCTCCACTTT
TRBJ1-2	-	-	TRBV10-1	CASSERQDYGYTF	TGCGCCAGCAGTGAACGACAGGACTATGGCTACACCTTC
TRBJ1-1	-	-	TRBV29-1	CSVTGGGSEAFF	TGCAGCGTTACCGGTGGGGGGAGTGAAGCTTTCTTT
TRBJ1-5	-	-	TRBV28	CASNPAGNVNQPQHF	TGTGCCAGCAACCCCGCCGGGAATGTCAATCAGCCCCAGCATTTT
TRBJ2-2	-	-	TRBV2	CASRHSQGSGELFF	TGTGCCAGCAGGCACTCACAGGGTTCCGGGGAGCTGTTTTTT
TRBJ2-5	TRBD1	once	TRBV28	CASSIPQGTETQYF	TGTGCCAGCAGTATACCACAGGGGACAGAGACCCAGTACTTC
TRBJ2-3	TRBD2	-	TRBV11-2	CASSSQSPGLGPTDTQYF	TGTGCCAGCAGCTCACAGAGCCCGGGACTAGGCCCCACAGATACGCAGTATTTT
TRBJ2-6	TRBD2	-	TRBV29-1	CSVGAGDGANVLTF	TGCAGCGTTGGCGCGGGGGACGGGGCCAACGTCCTGACTTTC